The entry that follows covers one TCR beta chain sequence. The target antigen is unknown. The data derive from a study of CD8 T cells in Susac syndrome. Study at large: Within the sequenced Susac syndrome patient group, over 5 exhibited active disease and roughly 8 were in remission. At blood draw, Susac syndrome patients were therapy-naive, on corticosteroids, or on intravenous immunoglobulin alone.

With random hexamers, roughly 0.45 to 1 ug RNA was reverse transcribed. TCR beta CDR3 was amplified by immunoSEQ multiplex PCR. This amplification extended across 54 Vbeta and 13 Jbeta segments. TCRdb ran MiXCR on the immunoSEQ multiplex PCR reads and lists one entry per CDR3 protein. The sample consists of tens of thousands of distinct CDR3 sequences, approximately 93% of them appearing once. CDR1 SGHDT and CDR2 YYEEEE come from the germline V gene. CDR3 length equals 15 residues. V gave up 7 bases and J gave up 2 bases, with 16 bases separating them. Study results and caveats: Maximal CD8+ clonal expansion in Susac was observed within TEMRA cells and among active patients.

The clonotype comes from a human donor with Susac syndrome. The specimen was CD8+ T cells from PBMCs. The rearrangement uses TRBV5-6 and TRBJ2-1; D is tentatively TRBD1 or TRBD2 (5 bases each). CDR3 sequence: CASAMGPSTYNEQFF. CDR3 bases: TGTGCCAGCGCCATGGGACCGTCAACCTACAATGAGCAGTTCTTC. Full variable domain (rest looked up from reference TRBV5-6 and TRBJ2-1): DAGVTQSPTHLIKTRGQQVTLRCSPKSGHDTVSWYQQALGQGPQFIFQYYEEEERQRGNFPDRFSGHQFPNYSSELNVNALLLGDSALYLCASAMGPSTYNEQFFGPGTRLTVL.